These 6 T cell receptor beta chains originate from one sample sequenced in a study of blood T cell repertoires in COVID-19. Only in-frame clones appear in the TCRdb table, and some are missing; sequencing was by immunoSEQ multiplex PCR. The top ten clones hold roughly 9.6% of a sample with tens of thousands of clones, about 82% of them seen once. The sequencing sample was made of peripheral blood. The origin of the receptors is a man aged 45-60 years with COVID-19, enrolled during active disease.

V and J are TRBV18 and TRBJ2-5; possible D gene TRBD2, 6 bases. V shed 2 bases and J shed 3 bases, with 13 bases lying between them. CDR1 and CDR2 from the germline V gene are KGHSH and LQKENI. The CDR3 is made up of 15 amino acids. In nucleotides, the CDR3 is TGTGCCAGCTCACCAGAGGTCGGCGGGGAAGAGACCCAGTACTTC. The encoded protein is CASSPEVGGEETQYF.

V and J are TRBV19 and TRBJ1-5; the match to TRBD1 covers 8 bases. CDR1 is LNHDA and CDR2 is SQIVND in the germline V gene (reference sequence). There are 16 residues in the CDR3. Trimming at V came to 4 bases and at J to 6 bases, leaving 11 bases not matched to a gene. CDR3 DNA: TGTGCCAGTAGTAGTATTTGGACAGGGTCCGGTCAGCCCCAGCATTTT. It specifies CASSSIWTGSGQPQHF.

The CDR3 is CASKLPGVSGNTIYF. The CDR3 DNA follows: TGTGCCAGCAAGCTCCCGGGTGTGTCTGGAAACACCATATATTTT. J is TRBJ1-3 and V is TRBV28; D gene unclear. Looked up from germline, CDR1 is MDHEN and CDR2 is SYDVKM. The CDR3 has 15 amino acids. V lost 7 bases and J lost 1, with 14 bases in between.

The chain recombines TRBV20-1 with TRBJ2-3; 10 bases fit TRBD2. Germline CDR1 and CDR2: DFQATT and SNEGSKA (reference sequence). The CDR3 extends over 15 amino acids. V lost 3 bases, J lost 6 bases, and 9 bases stayed unmatched. CDR3 nucleotide sequence: TGCAGTGCTAGTTACCTAGCGGGAGTCGGGGATACGCAGTATTTT. Its translation: CSASYLAGVGDTQYF.

J is TRBJ2-7 and V is TRBV6-5; 14 bases map to TRBD2. Germline V lookup: CDR1 MNHEY, CDR2 SVGAGI. J lost 5 bases, V lost 7 bases, and 4 bases had no gene match. CDR3 length: 14 residues. The DNA for the CDR3 is TGTGCCAGCAAGCAGACTAGCGGGAGGGACGAGCAGTACTTC. Translation: CASKQTSGRDEQYF.

The chain uses TRBV4-3 and TRBJ2-1; possibly TRBD1 for D (5 bases). Trimming removed 0 bases from V and 4 bases from J, with 16 bases in between. Germline-derived CDR1 and CDR2 are LGHNA and YSLEER. The CDR3 totals 17 residues. CDR3 region: CASSQDGASPGYNEQFF. CDR3 nucleotide sequence: TGCGCCAGCAGCCAAGATGGGGCGAGCCCCGGGTACAATGAGCAGTTCTTC.